This TCR beta chain was sequenced in a study of control samples from healthy donors and cancer patients. This clone was seen more than once but under ten times. This CDR3 has 13 amino acids. With 6 bases removed from V and 7 bases from J, the gap between germline ends came to 11 bases. Germline CDR1 and CDR2: KGHDR and SFDVKD. Profiling relied on immunoSEQ multiplex PCR, and the TCRdb table lists in-frame clones only, not all of them. The sample gives some 130,000 clones, around 90% of which show up once; under 3% is in the top ten. Sequenced input: blood. The TCR was taken from a man aged 40-49 years in good health. V usage is TRBV24-1 and J usage is TRBJ2-2; D remains unclear. The DNA for the CDR3 is TGTGCCACCAGTCAAGGAGTATTCGGGGAGCTGTTTTTT. It encodes CATSQGVFGELFF.